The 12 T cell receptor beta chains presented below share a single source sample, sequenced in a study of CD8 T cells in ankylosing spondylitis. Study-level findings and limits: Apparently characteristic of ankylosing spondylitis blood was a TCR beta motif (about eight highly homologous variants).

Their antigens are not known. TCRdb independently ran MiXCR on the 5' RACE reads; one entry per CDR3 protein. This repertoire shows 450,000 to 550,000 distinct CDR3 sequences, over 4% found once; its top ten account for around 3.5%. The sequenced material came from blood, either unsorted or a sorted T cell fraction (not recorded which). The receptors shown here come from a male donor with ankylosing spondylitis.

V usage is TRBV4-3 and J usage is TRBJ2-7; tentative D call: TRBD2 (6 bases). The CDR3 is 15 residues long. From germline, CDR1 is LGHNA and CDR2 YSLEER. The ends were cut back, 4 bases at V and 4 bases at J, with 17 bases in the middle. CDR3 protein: CASSLIDGGKYEQYF. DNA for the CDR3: TGCGCCAGCAGCCTAATTGACGGGGGAAAGTACGAGCAGTACTTC.

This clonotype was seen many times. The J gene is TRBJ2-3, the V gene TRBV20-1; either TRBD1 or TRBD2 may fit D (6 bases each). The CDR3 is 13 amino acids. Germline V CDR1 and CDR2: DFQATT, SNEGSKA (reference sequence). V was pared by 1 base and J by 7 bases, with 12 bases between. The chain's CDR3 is CSARAGAWNTQYF. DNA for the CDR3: TGCAGTGCTAGAGCGGGGGCGTGGAATACGCAGTATTTT.

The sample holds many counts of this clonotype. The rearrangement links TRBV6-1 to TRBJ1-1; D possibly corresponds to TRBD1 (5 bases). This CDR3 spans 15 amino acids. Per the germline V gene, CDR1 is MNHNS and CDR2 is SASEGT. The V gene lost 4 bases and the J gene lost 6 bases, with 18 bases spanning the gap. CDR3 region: CASSATRIGHSEAFF. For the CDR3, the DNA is TGTGCCAGCAGTGCTACACGGATTGGACACTCTGAAGCTTTCTTT.

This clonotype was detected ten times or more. The DNA of the CDR3 is TGTGCCAGCAGCGCCGAGGGGGTCGGAAACACCATATATTTT. It translates to CASSAEGVGNTIYF. V usage is TRBV4-2 and J usage is TRBJ1-3; weak D call: TRBD1 (6 bases). Trimming took off 5 bases at V and 4 bases at J, with 12 bases between the two ends. Germline V lookup: CDR1 LGHNA, CDR2 YNFKEQ. This CDR3 has 14 amino acids.

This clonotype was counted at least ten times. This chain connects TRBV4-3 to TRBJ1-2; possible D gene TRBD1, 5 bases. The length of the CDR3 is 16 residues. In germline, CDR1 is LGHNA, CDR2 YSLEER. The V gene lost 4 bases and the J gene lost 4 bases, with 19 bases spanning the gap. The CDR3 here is CASSREQDGYSYGYTF. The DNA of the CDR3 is TGCGCCAGCAGCCGGGAACAGGACGGTTACTCCTATGGCTACACCTTC.

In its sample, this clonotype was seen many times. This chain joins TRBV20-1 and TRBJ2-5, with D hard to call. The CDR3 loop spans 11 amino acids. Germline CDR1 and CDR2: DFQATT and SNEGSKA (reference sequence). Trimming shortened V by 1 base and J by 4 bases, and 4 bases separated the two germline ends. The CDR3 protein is CSARGRETQYF. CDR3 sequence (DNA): TGCAGTGCTAGAGGTCGAGAGACCCAGTACTTC.

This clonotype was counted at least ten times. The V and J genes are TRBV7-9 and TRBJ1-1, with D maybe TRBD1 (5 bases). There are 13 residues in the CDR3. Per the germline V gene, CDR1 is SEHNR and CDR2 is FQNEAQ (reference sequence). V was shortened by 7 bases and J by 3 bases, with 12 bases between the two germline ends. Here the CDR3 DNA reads TGTGCCAGCACCCCGGGGGGATACACTGAAGCTTTCTTT. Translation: CASTPGGYTEAFF. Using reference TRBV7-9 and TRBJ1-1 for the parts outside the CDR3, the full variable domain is DTGVSQNPRHKITKRGQNVTFRCDPISEHNRLYWYRQTLGQGPEFLTYFQNEAQLEKSRLLSDRFSAERPKGSFSTLEIQRTEQGDSAMYLCASTPGGYTEAFFGQGTRLTVV.

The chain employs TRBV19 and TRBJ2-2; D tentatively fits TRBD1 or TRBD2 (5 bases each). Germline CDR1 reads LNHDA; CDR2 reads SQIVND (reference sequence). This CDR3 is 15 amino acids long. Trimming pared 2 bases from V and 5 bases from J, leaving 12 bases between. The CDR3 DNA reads TGTGCCAGTAGTATAACCGGGACGCCGACCGGGGAGCTGTTTTTT. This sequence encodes CASSITGTPTGELFF.

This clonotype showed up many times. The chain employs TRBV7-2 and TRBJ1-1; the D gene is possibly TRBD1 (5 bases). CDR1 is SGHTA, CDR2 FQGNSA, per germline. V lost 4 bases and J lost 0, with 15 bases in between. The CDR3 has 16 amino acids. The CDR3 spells CASSSPPPGVNTEAFF. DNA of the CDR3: TGTGCCAGCAGCTCCCCCCCACCGGGGGTGAACACTGAAGCTTTCTTT.

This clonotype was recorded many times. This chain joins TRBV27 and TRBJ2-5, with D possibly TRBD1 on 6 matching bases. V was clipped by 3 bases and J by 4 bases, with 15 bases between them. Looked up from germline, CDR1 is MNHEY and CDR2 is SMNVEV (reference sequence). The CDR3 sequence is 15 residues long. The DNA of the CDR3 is TGTGCCAGCAGTTTTAGGAGCCTCAGGGGAGAGACCCAGTACTTC. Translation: CASSFRSLRGETQYF.

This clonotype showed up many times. The CDR3 coding sequence is TGCAGCGTGGACTCTGGCTACACCTTC. Translated, it gives CSVDSGYTF. The chain combines TRBV29-1 with TRBJ1-2; no definite D call. Germline CDR1 reads SQVTM; CDR2 reads ANQGSEA. This CDR3 contains 9 residues. V lost 6 bases and J lost 7, with 6 bases in between. Full variable domain (missing parts from reference TRBV29-1 and TRBJ1-2): SAVISQKPSRDICQRGTSLTIQCQVDSQVTMMFWYRQQPGQSLTLIATANQGSEATYESGFVIDKFPISRPNLTFSTLTVSNMSPEDSSIYLCSVDSGYTFGSGTRLTVV.

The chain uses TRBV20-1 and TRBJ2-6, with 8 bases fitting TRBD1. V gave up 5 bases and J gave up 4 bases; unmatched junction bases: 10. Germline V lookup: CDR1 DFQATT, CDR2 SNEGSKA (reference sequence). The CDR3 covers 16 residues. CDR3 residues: CSAPRTGSSGANVLTF. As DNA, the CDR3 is TGCAGTGCTCCCCGGACAGGGAGTTCAGGGGCCAACGTCCTGACTTTC.